This T cell receptor (beta chain) was sequenced during a study of radiotherapy plus CTLA-4 blockade in lung cancer. The study, taken as a whole, reports: Radiotherapy with ipilimumab was followed by blood expansion of tumor-derived clones.

The CDR3 has 12 residues. Trimming shortened V by 6 bases and J by 5 bases, and 10 bases separated the two germline ends. Germline CDR1 reads MNHNS; CDR2 reads SASEGT. This clone has a single count. Its antigen is not known. Sequenced by immunoSEQ multiplex PCR; TCRdb stores in-frame clones only, minus some. Of over 95,000 clones listed, under 85% are singletons. The J gene is TRBJ1-1, the V gene TRBV6-1, with D unclear. The clonotype comes from a human donor with non-small cell lung cancer who had a partial response to radiotherapy plus ipilimumab. Some clones in this sample may be carry-over from other donors' samples. The sample here was peripheral blood, taken from a patient treated with radiotherapy plus ipilimumab. The CDR3 nucleotides read TGTGCCAGCAGGGAGATTGAGACTGAAGCTTTCTTT. This gives the protein CASREIETEAFF.